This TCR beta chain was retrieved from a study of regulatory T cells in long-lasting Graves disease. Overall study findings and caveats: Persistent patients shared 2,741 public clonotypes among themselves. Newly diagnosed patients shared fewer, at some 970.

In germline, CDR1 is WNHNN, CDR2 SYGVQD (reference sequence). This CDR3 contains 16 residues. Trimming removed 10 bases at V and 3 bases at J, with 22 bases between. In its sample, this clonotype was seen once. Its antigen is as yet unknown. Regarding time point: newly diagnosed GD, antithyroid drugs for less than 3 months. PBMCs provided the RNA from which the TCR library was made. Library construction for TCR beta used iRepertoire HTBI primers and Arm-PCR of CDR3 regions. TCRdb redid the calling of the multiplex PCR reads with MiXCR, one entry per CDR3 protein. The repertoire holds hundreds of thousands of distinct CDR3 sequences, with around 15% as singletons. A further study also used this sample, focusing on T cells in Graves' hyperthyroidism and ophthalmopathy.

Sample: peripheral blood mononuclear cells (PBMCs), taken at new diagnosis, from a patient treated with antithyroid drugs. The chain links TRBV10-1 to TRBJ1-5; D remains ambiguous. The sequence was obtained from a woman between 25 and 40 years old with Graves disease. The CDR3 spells CANPLVTRDFNQPQHF. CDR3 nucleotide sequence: TGCGCCAACCCTTTGGTGACCCGTGATTTCAATCAGCCCCAGCATTTT.